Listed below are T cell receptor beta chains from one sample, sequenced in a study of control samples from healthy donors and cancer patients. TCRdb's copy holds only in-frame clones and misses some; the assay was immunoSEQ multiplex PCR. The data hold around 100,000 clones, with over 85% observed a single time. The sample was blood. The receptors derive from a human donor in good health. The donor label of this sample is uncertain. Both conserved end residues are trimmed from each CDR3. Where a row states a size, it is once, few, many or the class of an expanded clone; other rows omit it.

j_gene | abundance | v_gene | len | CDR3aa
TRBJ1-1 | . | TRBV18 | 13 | ASSPTRDSNTEAF
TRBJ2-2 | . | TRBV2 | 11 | ASTLAGTGELF
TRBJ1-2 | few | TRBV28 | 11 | ASSNSAGYGYT
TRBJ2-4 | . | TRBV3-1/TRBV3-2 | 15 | ASSQEMRVLAKNIQY
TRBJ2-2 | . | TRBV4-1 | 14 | ASSQEGGTNTGELF
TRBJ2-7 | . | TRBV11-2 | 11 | ASSLAGQGGKY
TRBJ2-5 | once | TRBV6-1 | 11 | ASSEAQIGTQY
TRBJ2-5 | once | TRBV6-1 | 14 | ASSVPGLAGGETQY
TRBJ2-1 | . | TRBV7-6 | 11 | ASSLDRANEQF
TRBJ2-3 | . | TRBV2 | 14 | ASSLTGTGGTDTQY
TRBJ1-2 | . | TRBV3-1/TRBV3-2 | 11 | ASSPAADYGYT
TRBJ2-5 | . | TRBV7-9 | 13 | ASSPIQAGLETQY
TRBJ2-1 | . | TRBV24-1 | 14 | ATSDQNTDGYNEQF
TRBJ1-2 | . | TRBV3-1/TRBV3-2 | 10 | ASSLPGGAYF
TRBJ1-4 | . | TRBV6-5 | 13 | ASSQSPGSNEKLF
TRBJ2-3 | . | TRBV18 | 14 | ASSPLPGLGTDTQY
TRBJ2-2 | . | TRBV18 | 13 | ASSPPGQYTGELF
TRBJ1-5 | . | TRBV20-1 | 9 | SARLAGPQH
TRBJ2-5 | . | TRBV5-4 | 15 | ASSPVDWAGLGETQY
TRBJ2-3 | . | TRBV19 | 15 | ASSLPGLAGTTDTQY
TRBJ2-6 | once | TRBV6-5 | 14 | ASSYSAVSGANVLT
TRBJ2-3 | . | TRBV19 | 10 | ASSIVRETQY
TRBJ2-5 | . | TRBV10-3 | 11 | AISDRRQETQY
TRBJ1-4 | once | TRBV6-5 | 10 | ASSQGSEKLF
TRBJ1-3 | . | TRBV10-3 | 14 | AISAYRGALGNTIY
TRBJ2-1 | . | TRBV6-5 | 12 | ASNPGQGLGEQF
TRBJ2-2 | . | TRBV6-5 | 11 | ASTRQGTGELF
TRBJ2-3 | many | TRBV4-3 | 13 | ASSLQGSGTDTQY
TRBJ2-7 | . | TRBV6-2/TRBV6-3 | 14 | ASSLRTGGLSHEQY
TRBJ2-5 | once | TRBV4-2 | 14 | ASSQDRSGGVDTQY
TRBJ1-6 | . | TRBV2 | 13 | ASTWQDRGGSPLH
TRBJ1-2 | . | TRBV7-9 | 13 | ASSLGTGAFNGYT
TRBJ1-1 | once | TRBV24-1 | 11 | ATKRGMNTEAF
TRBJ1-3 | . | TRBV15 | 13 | ATSRERSSGNTIY
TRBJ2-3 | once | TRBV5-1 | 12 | ASRAGPSTDTQY
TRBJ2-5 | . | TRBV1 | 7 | TPRETQY